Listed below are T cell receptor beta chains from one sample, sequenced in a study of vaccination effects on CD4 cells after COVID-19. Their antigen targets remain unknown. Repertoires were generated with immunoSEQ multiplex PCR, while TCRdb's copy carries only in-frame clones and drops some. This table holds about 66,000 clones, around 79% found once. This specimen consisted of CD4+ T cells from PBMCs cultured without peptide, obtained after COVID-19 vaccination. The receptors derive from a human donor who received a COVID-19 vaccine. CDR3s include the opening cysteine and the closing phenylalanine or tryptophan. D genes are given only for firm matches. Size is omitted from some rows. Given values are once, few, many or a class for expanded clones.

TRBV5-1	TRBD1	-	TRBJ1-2	CASSLGGTELDGYTF	TGCGCCAGCAGCTTGGGAGGGACAGAGCTCGATGGCTACACCTTC
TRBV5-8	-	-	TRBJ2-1	CASSKDVGIRGNEQFF	TGTGCCAGCAGCAAGGACGTCGGGATACGGGGCAATGAGCAGTTCTTC
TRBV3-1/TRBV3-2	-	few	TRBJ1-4	CASSMRDPEKLFF	TGTGCCAGCAGCATGCGGGACCCGGAAAAACTGTTTTTT
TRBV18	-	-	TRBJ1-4	CASSPGAVEKLFF	TGTGCCAGCTCACCAGGGGCGGTAGAAAAACTGTTTTTT
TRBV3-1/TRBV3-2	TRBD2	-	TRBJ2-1	CASTRTSGGAEQFF	TGTGCCAGCACCCGGACTAGCGGGGGGGCTGAGCAGTTCTTC
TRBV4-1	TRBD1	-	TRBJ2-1	CASSRTGTGGFNEQFF	TGCGCCAGCAGCCGAACCGGGACAGGGGGCTTCAATGAGCAGTTCTTC
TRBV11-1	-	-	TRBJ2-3	CASSPGTDTQYF	TGTGCCAGCAGCCCAGGGACAGATACGCAGTATTTT
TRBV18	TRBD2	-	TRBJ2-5	CASSHGLAGAGGYQETQYF	TGTGCCAGCTCACACGGACTAGCGGGGGCCGGAGGGTACCAAGAGACCCAGTACTTC
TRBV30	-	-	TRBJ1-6	CAWSVEGLSSPLHF	TGTGCCTGGAGTGTGGAGGGTCTTTCTTCACCCCTCCACTTT
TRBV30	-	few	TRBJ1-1	CAWRYWEGTEAFF	TGTGCCTGGAGATACTGGGAAGGCACTGAAGCTTTCTTT
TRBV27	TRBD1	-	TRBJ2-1	CASSLQGARSEQFF	TGTGCCAGCAGTTTACAGGGGGCGCGGAGTGAGCAGTTCTTC
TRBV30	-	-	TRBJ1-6	CAWTTRVPSPLHF	TGTGCCTGGACCACAAGGGTACCATCACCCCTCCACTTT
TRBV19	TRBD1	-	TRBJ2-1	CASRRTGANEQFF	TGTGCCAGTAGGCGGACAGGGGCCAATGAGCAGTTCTTC
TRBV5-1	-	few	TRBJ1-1	CASSLQVDTEAFF	TGCGCCAGCAGCTTACAAGTGGACACTGAAGCTTTCTTT
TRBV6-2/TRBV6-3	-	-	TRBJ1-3	CASSYSASSGNTIYF	TGTGCCAGCAGTTACTCTGCGAGCTCTGGAAACACCATATATTTT
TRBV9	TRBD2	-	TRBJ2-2	CASSASSLAGITGELFF	TGTGCCAGCAGCGCCTCCTCACTAGCGGGGATCACCGGGGAGCTGTTTTTT
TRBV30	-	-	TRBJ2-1	CAWSARRYNEQFF	TGTGCCTGGAGCGCGAGAAGGTACAATGAGCAGTTCTTC
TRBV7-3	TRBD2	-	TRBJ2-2	CASSWGTSVAGELFF	TGTGCCAGCAGCTGGGGGACTAGTGTAGCCGGGGAGCTGTTTTTT
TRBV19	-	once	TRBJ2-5	CASSPQLGAETQYF	TGTGCCAGTAGTCCGCAGCTTGGGGCAGAGACCCAGTACTTC
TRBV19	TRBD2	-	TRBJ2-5	CASSIGNLAGGLGTQYF	TGTGCCAGTAGTATAGGGAACCTAGCGGGGGGGCTTGGGACCCAGTACTTC
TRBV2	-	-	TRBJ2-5	CASSDQGVVQETQYF	TGTGCCAGCAGTGATCAGGGTGTGGTCCAAGAGACCCAGTACTTC
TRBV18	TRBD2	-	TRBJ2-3	CASSPWNSGGTHTQYF	TGTGCCAGCTCACCCTGGAATAGCGGGGGGACACATACGCAGTATTTT
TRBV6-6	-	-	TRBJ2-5	CASSDTGGQETQYF	TGTGCCAGCAGTGATACCGGGGGCCAAGAGACCCAGTACTTC
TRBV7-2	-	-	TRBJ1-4	CASSPQYATNEKLFF	TGTGCCAGCAGCCCACAGTATGCAACTAATGAAAAACTGTTTTTT
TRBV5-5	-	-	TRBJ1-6	CASSLRGDGNSPLHF	TGTGCCAGCAGCTTGAGGGGGGACGGGAATTCACCCCTCCACTTT
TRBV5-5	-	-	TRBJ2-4	CASSLWMGIAKNIQYF	TGTGCCAGCAGCTTGTGGATGGGGATAGCCAAAAACATTCAGTACTTC
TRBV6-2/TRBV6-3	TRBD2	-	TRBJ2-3	CASSYFLAVTTDTQYF	TGTGCCAGCAGTTACTTCCTAGCGGTTACCACAGATACGCAGTATTTT
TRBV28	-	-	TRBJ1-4	CASSPHPSTNEKLFF	TGTGCCAGCAGTCCTCACCCATCAACTAATGAAAAACTGTTTTTT
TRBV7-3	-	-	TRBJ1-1	CASSRSSVNTEAFF	TGTGCCAGCAGCCGATCATCAGTGAACACTGAAGCTTTCTTT